These T cell receptor beta chains were read from a single sample in a study of regulatory T cells in long-lasting Graves disease. MiXCR, run by TCRdb on the multiplex PCR reads, gives a single entry per CDR3 protein. This sample has 530,000 or so distinct CDR3 sequences, with 15% to 20% found just once. These data were likewise used in another study, on T cells in Graves' hyperthyroidism and ophthalmopathy.

The sample here was peripheral blood mononuclear cells (PBMCs), taken at new diagnosis, from a patient treated with antithyroid drugs. These receptors all come from a man aged 18 to 35 with Graves disease. Each CDR3 is given with its conserved first and last residue. A D gene is named only where the DNA matches it firmly. Expanded clones are given a class, and other clones once, few, many or no size at all.

V gene	J gene	clone size	D gene	CDR3 protein	CDR3 DNA
TRBV7-8	TRBJ2-5	.	TRBD2	CASSLEGTSGSSLETQYF	TGTGCCAGCAGCTTAGAGGGGACTAGCGGGAGTAGCCTGGAGACCCAGTACTTC
TRBV9	TRBJ2-7	.	.	CASSSTGPYASEQYF	TGTGCCAGCAGCTCCACAGGGCCATACGCCTCCGAGCAGTACTTC
TRBV13	TRBJ2-1	few	TRBD1	CASSGGRTGQGSNEQFF	TGTGCCAGCAGCGGGGGCCGGACGGGACAGGGGAGCAATGAGCAGTTCTTC
TRBV5-1	TRBJ1-5	few	TRBD1	CASSFSGGLNQPQHF	TGCGCCAGCAGCTTTTCAGGGGGCCTCAATCAGCCCCAGCATTTT
TRBV18	TRBJ2-1	many	TRBD1	CASSPPFGTGDNEQFF	TGTGCCAGCTCACCACCGTTCGGGACAGGGGACAATGAGCAGTTCTTC
TRBV14	TRBJ1-6	few	.	CASSPKQGGNSPLHF	TGTGCCAGCAGCCCTAAACAGGGCGGGAATTCACCCCTCCACTTT
TRBV7-2	TRBJ2-1	.	TRBD1	CASSLRDREIMEQFF	TGTGCCAGCAGCTTACGTGACAGGGAGATCATGGAGCAGTTCTTC
TRBV27	TRBJ2-7	few	.	CASSPLPGKSLEQYF	TGTGCCAGCAGTCCCCTGCCAGGGAAGTCCCTCGAGCAGTACTTC
TRBV12-5	TRBJ1-1	many	.	CASGLVPSSTEAFF	TGTGCTAGTGGTTTGGTACCCTCCTCGACTGAAGCTTTCTTT
TRBV2	TRBJ2-7	few	TRBD2	CASSEGPGLAIYEQYF	TGTGCCAGCAGTGAAGGGCCTGGACTAGCGATTTACGAGCAGTACTTC
TRBV20-1	TRBJ2-7	.	.	CSARDSPTGHSYEQYF	TGCAGTGCTAGAGATTCCCCGACAGGCCACTCCTACGAGCAGTACTTC
TRBV2	TRBJ2-7	few	.	CASSDRLGGADEQYF	TGTGCCAGCAGTGATCGTCTTGGGGGGGCCGACGAGCAGTACTTC
TRBV6-1	TRBJ2-1	many	TRBD1	CASRDPGQGSYNEQFF	TGTGCCAGCAGAGATCCGGGACAGGGGTCCTACAATGAGCAGTTCTTC
TRBV2	TRBJ2-5	many	TRBD1	CASSPDRGPQETQYF	TGTGCCAGCAGCCCCGACAGGGGCCCCCAAGAGACCCAGTACTTC